A single sample is the source of the 15 T cell receptor beta chains below, sequenced in a study of T-cell memory formation after mild COVID-19. Via MiXCR, TCRdb re-called the 5' RACE reads, giving one row per CDR3 protein. The sample has under 50,000 distinct CDR3 sequences; 25% to 35% are singletons. Sequenced material: PBMCs or a T cell subset sorted from them (not recorded which). These receptors were obtained from a man aged 18 to 29 who had mild COVID-19 (a few samples of this study predate the infection). Cell type and time point are not known.

This clonotype has more than one count but fewer than ten. V and J are TRBV7-6 and TRBJ2-7; perhaps TRBD2 as D (6 bases). Germline V gene sequence: CDR1 SGHVS, CDR2 FNYEAQ. The V gene lost 1 base and the J gene lost 3 bases, with 7 bases spanning the gap. This CDR3 is built from 13 residues. For the CDR3, the DNA is TGTGCCAGCAGCTTAGGCGGGATCTACGAGCAGTACTTC. It codes for CASSLGGIYEQYF.

The chain links TRBV5-5 to TRBJ1-1; D unresolved. The CDR3 has 12 residues. V dropped 4 bases and J dropped 7 bases, with 11 bases sitting between them. Per germline, CDR1 SGHKS and CDR2 YYEKEE (reference sequence). CDR3: CASSVLRNEAFF. As DNA, the CDR3 is TGTGCCAGCAGCGTGTTACGGAATGAAGCTTTCTTT. The full variable domain, in which reference TRBV5-5 and TRBJ1-1 provide the parts outside the CDR3, is DAGVTQSPTHLIKTRGQQVTLRCSPISGHKSVSWYQQVLGQGPQFIFQYYEKEERGRGNFPDRFSARQFPNYSSELNVNALLLGDSALYLCASSVLRNEAFFGQGTRLTVV.

The J gene is TRBJ1-5, the V gene TRBV10-3; D is ambiguous. There are 16 residues in the CDR3. CDR1 and CDR2 (germline): ENHRY, SYGVKD. Trimming left V 8 bases short and J 8 bases short, with 25 bases between. CDR3 DNA sequence: TGTGCCATCGGAAGCCCGGACCGCTCAAGGTTGGAGCCCCAGCATTTT. Translating gives CAIGSPDRSRLEPQHF.

This clonotype occurred many times. The genes are TRBV24-1 and TRBJ2-7, with TRBD1 identical over 9 bases. Germline loops: CDR1 KGHDR, CDR2 SFDVKD. V shed 3 bases, J shed 4 bases, and the junction held 12 bases outside the gene matches. This CDR3 region has 17 residues. CDR3 bases: TGTGCCACCAGTGATCTGACTGAACAGGGGGCTAGGTACGAGCAGTACTTC. Translating gives CATSDLTEQGARYEQYF.

At least ten counts were recorded for this clonotype. The chain joins TRBV5-1 to TRBJ2-1, with D possibly TRBD1 on 5 matching bases. V was pared by 0 bases and J by 7 bases, with 8 bases between. Germline V gives CDR1 SGHRS, CDR2 YFSETQ. The CDR3 spans 13 residues. CDR3 sequence (DNA): TGCGCCAGCAGCTTGGGCAGGGCTAATGAGCAGTTCTTC. Its protein product is CASSLGRANEQFF.

This clonotype has a handful of counts. DNA for the CDR3: TGTGCCAGTACCCAGTTTAGCGGGGGGGCATATGAGCAGTTCTTC. Translating it yields CASTQFSGGAYEQFF. The chain uses TRBV19 and TRBJ2-1; 11 nucleotides line up with TRBD2. V lost 7 bases to trimming and J lost 8 bases; unmatched junction nucleotides: 10. The CDR3 totals 15 residues. Germline V gene data show CDR1 as LNHDA and CDR2 as SQIVND (reference sequence).

This clonotype occurred a few times. V usage is TRBV6-2 or TRBV6-3 and J usage is TRBJ2-1, with D uncertain. This CDR3 spans 16 amino acids. Germline values: CDR1 MNHEY, CDR2 SVGEGT. V lost 2 bases and J lost 5, with 16 bases in between. CDR3 coding DNA: TGTGCCAGCAGTTACAGTGTTACCAAGGGTCACAATGAGCAGTTCTTC. This sequence encodes CASSYSVTKGHNEQFF.

This clonotype was picked up a small number of times. This chain uses TRBV7-9 with TRBJ2-7; TRBD1 matches at 9 bases. The CDR3 contains 16 residues. Trimming took 1 base from V and 5 from J; bases not matched to a gene: 9. Germline CDR1 reads SEHNR; CDR2 reads FQNEAQ (reference sequence). The CDR3 protein is CASSLGGGTGRHEQYF. CDR3 coding DNA: TGTGCCAGCAGCTTAGGTGGCGGGACAGGGCGACACGAGCAGTACTTC.

The chain recombines TRBV6-2 or TRBV6-3 with TRBJ2-2; D perhaps matches TRBD1 (5 bases). CDR3 length: 16 residues. Trimming removed 2 bases from V and 1 base from J, with 11 bases in between. Germline CDR1 reads MNHEY; CDR2 reads SVGEGT. CDR3 sequence: CASSYGLGLNTGELFF. The CDR3 nucleotides are TGTGCCAGCAGTTACGGTCTGGGGCTGAACACCGGGGAGCTGTTTTTT.

The chain has TRBV24-1 and TRBJ2-1; 7 nucleotides match TRBD1. Germline V lookup: CDR1 KGHDR, CDR2 SFDVKD. Trimming took 0 bases from V and 9 from J; bases not matched to a gene: 10. There are 16 residues in the CDR3. This CDR3 is CATSDLQQGVRGEQFF. The CDR3 DNA reads as TGTGCCACCAGTGATTTGCAGCAGGGGGTAAGGGGTGAGCAGTTCTTC.

The CDR3, as DNA: TGCGCCAGCAGCTTGGTAGGCGGACAGGGGACCTATGGCTACACCTTC. It codes for CASSLVGGQGTYGYTF. The chain carries TRBV5-1 and TRBJ1-2; TRBD1 aligns across 9 bases. Per the germline V gene, CDR1 is SGHRS and CDR2 is YFSETQ. V lost 0 bases to trimming and J lost 4 bases; unmatched junction nucleotides: 7. This CDR3 region has 16 residues.

The chain couples TRBV4-1 to TRBJ1-2; D is unresolved. The CDR3 spans 15 residues. V lost 5 bases, J lost 3 bases, and 16 bases lay in between. Germline V gene lookup returns CDR1 MGHRA and CDR2 YSYEKL. This chain's CDR3 is CASSADMGADYGYTF. The DNA for the CDR3 is TGCGCCAGCAGCGCCGACATGGGAGCGGACTATGGCTACACCTTC.

This clonotype was seen only a few times. The rearrangement uses TRBV3-1 and TRBJ2-7, with TRBD1 matching over 12 bases. Germline CDR1 and CDR2: LGHDT and YNNKEL (reference sequence). The CDR3 length is 15 residues. J was trimmed by 0 bases and V by 5 bases; bases with no gene match: 2. Here the CDR3 reads CASSAGQGASYEQYF. DNA for the CDR3: TGTGCCAGCAGCGCGGGACAGGGGGCCTCCTACGAGCAGTACTTC.

V is TRBV7-2 and J is TRBJ2-2; no reliable D call. Germline values: CDR1 SGHTA, CDR2 FQGNSA. This CDR3 is 16 amino acids long. The ends were cut back, 1 base at V and 6 bases at J, with 15 bases in the middle. The CDR3 nucleotides read TGTGCCAGCAGCTTAGATAGGAGTGCGAAGTCCGGGGAGCTGTTTTTT. It translates to CASSLDRSAKSGELFF. The full variable domain, rest sourced from reference TRBV7-2 and TRBJ2-2, is GAGVSQSPSNKVTEKGKDVELRCDPISGHTALYWYRQSLGQGLEFLIYFQGNSAPDKSGLPSDRFSAERTGGSVSTLTIQRTQQEDSAVYLCASSLDRSAKSGELFFGEGSRLTVL.

This clonotype showed up just a few times. This chain connects TRBV29-1 to TRBJ2-1; TRBD2 matches 8 bases. This CDR3 spans 16 amino acids. V shed 0 bases and J 8 bases; nucleotides not matched to a gene: 12. Per germline, CDR1 SQVTM and CDR2 ANQGSEA. The chain's CDR3 is CSVEDWSSGAGDEQFF. DNA of the CDR3: TGCAGCGTTGAAGATTGGAGTAGCGGGGCGGGGGATGAGCAGTTCTTC.